This entry lists 28 T cell receptor beta chains sequenced from one sample in a study of tumor and adjacent non-tumor tissue in lung cancer. A modified ARM-PCR protocol with three rounds of nested PCR amplified TCRbeta. A single record per CDR3 protein comes from TCRdb applying MiXCR to the multiplex PCR reads. The table records about 200,000 distinct CDR3 sequences, around 70% of them present only once. This sample's RNA came from whole unsorted tissue. Sequencing was done on a sample of lung tumor tissue. These receptors all come from a man aged 55 to 70 with non-small cell lung cancer.

For this clonotype: Germline is not matched at one junction end, which may reflect a read error. The rearrangement links TRBV4-2 to TRBJ1-4, with 7 positions matching TRBD1. CDR3 length: 15 amino acids. Germline CDR1 LGHNA, CDR2 YNFKEQ. The CDR3 DNA sequence: TGTGTCAGCAGCCCCACAGGGGTCGAGAATGAAAAACTGTTTTTT. This codes for CVSSPTGVENEKLFF.

This clonotype is classed as medium-sized. CDR3 loop: CSARALAFSYNEQFF. In DNA, the CDR3 is TGCAGTGCTAGGGCCCTAGCGTTCTCCTACAATGAGCAGTTCTTC. The chain links TRBV20-1 to TRBJ2-1, with a tentative D call TRBD2 (6 bases). The CDR3 sequence is 15 residues long. The germline CDR1 and CDR2 sequences are DFQATT and SNEGSKA (reference sequence). Between the trimmed V and J ends, which lost 3 bases and 0 bases, there was a span of 12 bases.

As concerns this clonotype: This could be a read error, since a much larger clone is one nucleotide away. The rearrangement joins TRBV12-3 or TRBV12-4 to TRBJ2-1; a possible D gene is TRBD2 (6 bases). There are 16 residues in the CDR3. Trimming pared 5 bases from V and 5 bases from J, leaving 19 bases between. The DNA of the CDR3 is TGTGCCAGCAGTCCAGCCAGACTAGGGTACCACAATGAGCAGTTCTTC. Its protein is CASSPARLGYHNEQFF.

The chain uses TRBV29-1 and TRBJ2-1; no firm D call. The CDR3 has 11 amino acids. From germline, CDR1 is SQVTM and CDR2 ANQGSEA. The V end was cut by 8 bases, the J end by 8 bases, with 13 bases between. CDR3 DNA: TGCAGCTCCCGGTTTTATGATGAGCAGTTCTTC. It is translated as CSSRFYDEQFF.

This clonotype was counted a few times. The genes are TRBV5-5 and TRBJ1-4, with D unclear. Looked up from germline, CDR1 is SGHKS and CDR2 is YYEKEE (reference sequence). V was trimmed by 4 bases and J by 0 bases, leaving 13 bases between them. The CDR3 spans 16 residues. The CDR3 sequence: CASSPHPEATNEKLFF. The CDR3 nucleotides read TGTGCCAGCAGCCCTCATCCGGAGGCAACTAATGAAAAACTGTTTTTT.

This rearrangement joins TRBV29-1 to TRBJ1-1; no definite D call. This CDR3 is 10 amino acids long. Trimming stripped 6 bases from V and 11 bases from J, with 13 bases between. Germline assignment: CDR1 SQVTM and CDR2 ANQGSEA. CDR3: CSVLEVGAFF. The CDR3 DNA sequence: TGCAGCGTGCTGGAGGTCGGGGCTTTCTTT.

V gene TRBV20-1 combines with J gene TRBJ1-3; possibly TRBD1 for D (5 bases). The germline V gene has CDR1 DFQATT and CDR2 SNEGSKA (reference sequence). The CDR3 runs 13 residues. V shed 4 bases and J shed 6 bases, with 13 bases lying between them. The CDR3 reads CSATGMGENTIYF. The CDR3, as DNA: TGCAGTGCTACCGGGATGGGGGAAAACACCATATATTTT.

As regards this clonotype: Since no conserved phenylalanine or tryptophan closes the CDR3, a read error is the likely cause. The V gene is TRBV20-1, the J gene TRBJ1-5; D is uncertain. Germline V gene sequence: CDR1 DFQATT, CDR2 SNEGSKA (reference sequence). CDR3 length: 15 residues. The CDR3 protein is CSARRSGHSNQPQHL. CDR3 DNA: TGCAGTGCTAGAAGGTCCGGTCATAGCAATCAACCCCAGCATCTT.

Comment on this clonotype: A read error may produce the germline difference seen at one junction end. The V and J genes are TRBV11-3 and TRBJ2-1, with D perhaps TRBD2 (5 bases). The CDR3 has 15 residues. Germline loops: CDR1 SGHNT, CDR2 YENEEA. The CDR3 DNA is TGTGCCGGCAGCTTATACGGGGTGGCCTTCAATGGGCAGTTCTTC. Amino acids: CAGSLYGVAFNGQFF.

The rearrangement links TRBV6-2 or TRBV6-3 to TRBJ2-5; D not certain. The CDR3 covers 14 residues. The V end was cut by 8 bases, the J end by 4 bases, with 17 bases between. CDR1 is MNHEY, CDR2 SVGEGT, per germline. CDR3 in amino acids: CASRHSNWVETQYF. CDR3 in DNA: TGTGCCAGCCGGCACTCAAACTGGGTAGAGACCCAGTACTTC.

This sequence joins TRBV5-1 and TRBJ2-7, with D unresolved. The CDR3 has 14 residues. CDR1 and CDR2 (germline): SGHRS, YFSETQ. V was clipped by 2 bases and J by 5 bases, with 14 bases between them. Written as DNA, the CDR3 is TGCGCCAGCAGCTTACCGGACCAAACCCACGAGCAGTACTTC. Its protein product is CASSLPDQTHEQYF.

This sequence joins TRBV5-1 and TRBJ2-1, with 13 bases lining up with TRBD2. The CDR3 runs to 17 residues. From germline, CDR1 is SGHRS and CDR2 YFSETQ. Germline trimming cut 6 bases from V and 4 bases from J; bases unmatched to any gene: 10. The DNA for the CDR3 is TGCGCCAGCACCTTTTTAGGACTAGCGGGAGTGTACAATGAGCAGTTCTTC. This translates into CASTFLGLAGVYNEQFF.

This clonotype was counted many times. The V call is TRBV13, the J call TRBJ2-4, with 11 bases identical to TRBD2. There are 16 residues in the CDR3. From germline, CDR1 is PRHDT and CDR2 FYEKMQ (reference sequence). V was clipped by 3 bases and J by 3 bases; unmatched bases: 4. The CDR3 loop is CASSFLAGGFKNIQYF. The CDR3, as DNA: TGTGCCAGCAGCTTCCTAGCGGGAGGCTTCAAAAACATTCAGTACTTC.

This clonotype was picked up one time. A much larger clone lies one base from this, so it may be a read error. A read error is likely, as this CDR3 ends without the conserved phenylalanine or tryptophan. The chain employs TRBV10-2 and TRBJ2-7; no definite D call. This CDR3 has 11 residues. The germline V and J ends were trimmed by 10 bases and 3 bases, with 10 bases remaining between them. Germline values: CDR1 WSHSY, CDR2 SAAADI. DNA for the CDR3: TGCGCCACCGAGGACGACTACGAGCAGTACCTC. Translating gives CATEDDYEQYL.

The chain combines TRBV29-1 with TRBJ1-6; D gene unclear. Trimming took 5 bases from V and 0 from J, leaving 11 bases between them. The CDR3 length is 15 residues. Germline V lookup: CDR1 SQVTM, CDR2 ANQGSEA. CDR3 loop: CSVSQTSSYNSPLHF. The CDR3 DNA is TGCAGCGTTAGCCAGACGAGCTCCTATAATTCACCCCTCCACTTT.

CDR3 loop: CSVAGPESDQPQHF. In DNA, the CDR3 is TGCAGCGTCGCCGGGCCGGAATCGGATCAGCCCCAGCATTTT. V usage is TRBV29-1 and J usage is TRBJ1-5; D uncertain. The CDR3 runs to 14 residues. Germline V lookup: CDR1 SQVTM, CDR2 ANQGSEA. The ends were cut back, 6 bases at V and 5 bases at J, with 17 bases in the middle. Drawing the rest from reference TRBV29-1 and TRBJ1-5, the complete variable domain is SAVISQKPSRDICQRGTSLTIQCQVDSQVTMMFWYRQQPGQSLTLIATANQGSEATYESGFVIDKFPISRPNLTFSTLTVSNMSPEDSSIYLCSVAGPESDQPQHFGDGTRLSIL.

On this clonotype itself: Relative to the germline gene, one junction end is altered; a read error may explain this. The rearrangement joins TRBV20-1 to TRBJ2-1, with a weak D call TRBD1 (6 bases). The CDR3 length is 15 residues. The V gene's germline CDR1 is DFQATT and CDR2 SNEGSKA (reference sequence). The DNA for the CDR3 is TGCAGTGCTGACTCAGCGTGGGGGCCGCGGAATGAGCACTTCTTC. It yields the protein CSADSAWGPRNEHFF.

To note about this clonotype: This sequence may be a read error, since a much larger clone differs from it by one base. The conserved closing phenylalanine or tryptophan is absent in this CDR3, likely reflecting a read error. This chain uses TRBV4-1 with TRBJ1-2; D perhaps matches TRBD1 (5 bases). V was trimmed by 3 bases and J by 4 bases, leaving 24 bases between them. The CDR3 has 18 amino acids. In germline, CDR1 is MGHRA, CDR2 YSYEKL. CDR3 sequence reads: CASSQGVRQAISLYGYTL. The CDR3, as DNA: TGCGCCAGCAGCCAGGGGGTGCGGCAGGCGATTAGCCTCTATGGCTACACCTTA.

A note on this clonotype: A much larger clone sits a single nucleotide away, making a read error possible. This chain joins TRBV20-1 and TRBJ1-5; a weak D match, TRBD1 (5 bases). CDR1 is DFQATT, CDR2 SNEGSKA, per germline (reference sequence). The CDR3 totals 15 residues. The CDR3 sequence is CSARRSGYSNQTQHF. The DNA for the CDR3 is TGCAGTGCTAGACGCTCAGGGTATAGCAATCAGACCCAGCATTTT.

In regard to this clonotype: Being one base from a much bigger clone, this may be a read error. This rearrangement joins TRBV20-1 to TRBJ2-7; TRBD1 matches 7 bases. Germline trimming cut 3 bases from V and 0 bases from J; bases unmatched to any gene: 14. The CDR3 extends over 17 amino acids. Germline V CDR1 and CDR2: DFQATT, SNEGSKA (reference sequence). CDR3 DNA: TGCAGTGCTAGGCAGGGGGTTTGTAGCGCCGGCTCCTACGAGCAGTACTTC. Amino acid sequence: CSARQGVCSAGSYEQYF.

On this clonotype itself: Mismatch with germline at one junction end may stem from a read error. The genes are TRBV29-1 and TRBJ2-7, with 7 positions matching TRBD1. Germline V gene data show CDR1 as SQVTM and CDR2 as ANQGSEA. The CDR3 is made up of 13 amino acids. As DNA, the CDR3 is TGCAACGTGGGGGACAGAGCCTCCTACGAGGAGTACTTC. This codes for CNVGDRASYEEYF.

In regard to this clonotype: The final CDR3 position lacks the conserved phenylalanine or tryptophan, pointing to a likely read error. The CDR3 sequence: CASSSMGLKFYNDQFL. In nucleotides, the CDR3 is TGTGCCAGCAGCTCTATGGGACTCAAGTTCTACAATGATCAGTTCTTA. The rearrangement links TRBV11-1 to TRBJ2-1, with D tentatively TRBD2 (6 bases). The germline CDR1 and CDR2 sequences are SGHAT and FQDESV (reference sequence). CDR3 size: 16 residues.

With regard to this clonotype: An end of the junction differs from the germline gene, which may be a read error. The genes are TRBV12-3 or TRBV12-4 and TRBJ2-5, with a weak D call TRBD2 (6 bases). There are 13 residues in the CDR3. The CDR3 reads CTSSPGARETQYF. The CDR3 nucleotides are TGTACCAGCAGTCCCGGAGCGCGGGAAACCCAGTACTTC.

On this clonotype itself: The junction does not match germline at one end; this may be a read error. The genes are TRBV11-3 and TRBJ2-1; TRBD1 matches at 9 bases. The length of the CDR3 is 16 residues. Germline V gene data show CDR1 as SGHNT and CDR2 as YENEEA. This chain's CDR3 is CASSSRQGTGYNEQFF. CDR3 coding DNA: TGTGCTAGCAGCTCCCGCCAAGGGACAGGGTACAATGAGCAGTTCTTC.

The genes are TRBV6-6 and TRBJ2-2; TRBD2 matches at 8 bases. The germline V gene has CDR1 MNHNY and CDR2 SVGAGI (reference sequence). The CDR3 has 16 residues. V shed 7 bases, J shed 4 bases, and the junction held 11 bases outside the gene matches. The CDR3 sequence is CASMSGLAGTTGELFF. The CDR3 DNA is TGTGCCAGCATGTCGGGATTAGCGGGGACCACCGGGGAGCTGTTTTTT.

Points on this clonotype: Possible read error: a much larger clone is one base away. The V gene is TRBV4-2, the J gene TRBJ1-1, with D possibly TRBD1 on 6 matching bases. Germline V gene data show CDR1 as LGHNA and CDR2 as YNFKEQ. Trimming took 7 bases from V and 3 from J, leaving 12 bases between them. The CDR3 sequence is 13 residues long. CDR3 sequence: CASIQGRYTEAFF. The CDR3 nucleotides read TGTGCCAGCATCCAGGGGAGATACACTGAAGCTTTCTTT.

This clonotype was observed at least ten times. The rearrangement joins TRBV20-1 to TRBJ2-1, with 8 bases lining up with TRBD2. Germline values: CDR1 DFQATT, CDR2 SNEGSKA (reference sequence). The CDR3 consists of 14 residues. Unmatched junction bases numbered 5, after V lost 6 bases and J lost 1 base. DNA of the CDR3: TGCAGTGCCAATCAGCGGGGGTCCTACAATGAGCAGTTCTTC. This sequence encodes CSANQRGSYNEQFF.

Note on this clonotype: The CDR3 end shows no conserved phenylalanine or tryptophan, and so a read error is likely. It is unclear where the CDR3 begins or ends on the DNA, so no DNA is shown, and the CDR3 is as TCRdb lists it. The chain joins TRBV11-3 to TRBJ1-1; the table's D call, TRBD1, was not checked against the DNA. A total of 15 residues make up the CDR3, ends included. In germline, CDR1 is SGHNT, CDR2 YENEEA. The CDR3 spells CASSLERGRLTEAFY.